This TCR beta chain was identified during a study of T cell repertoires in cytomegalovirus infection. Study details: CMV epitopes that were recently identified and HLA-C-restricted were used alongside well-studied HLA-B-restricted ones. CMV infection plus the matching HLA type was flagged by public TCR beta signatures. General study results and limits: The ex vivo response was dominated by HLA-C-restricted CMV-specific TCR beta clonotypes. Frequencies of public TCR beta families were cumulated, and this identified carriers of CMV plus the relevant HLA.

TCRdb ran MiXCR on the reads and lists one entry per CDR3 protein. Among approximately 770,000 distinct CDR3 sequences, just under 30% were seen once, and the ten largest hold about an eighth. This clonotype was counted a few times. Its antigen remains unknown. Losses at the gene ends were 6 bases for V and 0 bases for J; bases not matched to a gene: 7. The CDR3 has 15 residues. CDR1 is SGDLS and CDR2 is YYNGEE in the germline V gene. The sequence was obtained from a human donor in good health (CMV status not recorded). Some clones in this sample may be carry-over from other donors' samples. The starting material was cultured CD8+ T cells from PBMCs, obtained from culture after CMV antigen stimulation. This chain connects TRBV9 to TRBJ2-3; TRBD1 agrees at 7 bases. The CDR3 reads CASNQQGDSTDTQYF. In nucleotides, the CDR3 is TGTGCCAGCAACCAGCAGGGGGATAGCACAGATACGCAGTATTTT.